This T cell receptor beta chain stems from a study of blood T cell repertoires in COVID-19. For the study at large: The analysed material was cDNA or gDNA that came from T cells, B-cell-depleted T cells, or PBMCs.

This CDR3 is built from 14 residues. From germline, CDR1 is KGHSH and CDR2 LQKENI. The ends lost 3 bases at V and 2 bases at J; junction bases unmatched: 1. In the original workflow: How many nucleated cells were present was estimated from reference gene primer amplification. The protocol was immunoSEQ multiplex PCR, while the TCRdb copy is restricted to in-frame clones and leaves out a portion. V and J calls and clone size are as listed in that table; D and trimming were resolved from the DNA. The table records about 48,000 clones, 85% to 90% of them present only once. This clonotype was obtained from a woman of 80 years or more with COVID-19, enrolled during active disease. This chain joins TRBV18 and TRBJ2-7, with 10 bases aligning to TRBD1. The sequenced sample was peripheral blood. This chain's CDR3 is CASSPGTGAYEQYF. The CDR3 coding sequence is TGTGCCAGCTCACCCGGGACAGGGGCCTACGAGCAGTACTTC.